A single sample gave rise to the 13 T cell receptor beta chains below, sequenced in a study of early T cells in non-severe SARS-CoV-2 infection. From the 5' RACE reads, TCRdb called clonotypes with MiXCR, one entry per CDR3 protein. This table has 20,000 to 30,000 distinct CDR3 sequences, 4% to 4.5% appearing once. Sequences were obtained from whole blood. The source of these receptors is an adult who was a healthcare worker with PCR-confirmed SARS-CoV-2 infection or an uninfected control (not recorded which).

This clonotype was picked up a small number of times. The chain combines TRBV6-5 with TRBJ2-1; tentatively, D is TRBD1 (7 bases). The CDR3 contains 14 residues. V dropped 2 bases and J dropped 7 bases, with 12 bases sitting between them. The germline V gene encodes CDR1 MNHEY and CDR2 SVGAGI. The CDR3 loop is CASSYQGGRNEQFF. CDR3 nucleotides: TGTGCCAGCAGTTACCAGGGGGGTAGGAATGAGCAGTTCTTC.

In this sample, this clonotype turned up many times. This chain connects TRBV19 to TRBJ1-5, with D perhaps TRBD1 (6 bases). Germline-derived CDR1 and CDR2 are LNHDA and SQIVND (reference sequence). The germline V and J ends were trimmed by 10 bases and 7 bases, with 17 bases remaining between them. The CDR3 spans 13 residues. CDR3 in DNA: TGTGCCACCGGGGGGCAGGGTGTACAGCCCCAGCATTTT. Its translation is CATGGQGVQPQHF.

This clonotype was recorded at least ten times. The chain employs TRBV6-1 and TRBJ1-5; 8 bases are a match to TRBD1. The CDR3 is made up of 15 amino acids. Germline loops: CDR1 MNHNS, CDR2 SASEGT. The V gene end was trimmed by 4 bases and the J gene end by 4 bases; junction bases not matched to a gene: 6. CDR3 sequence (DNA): TGTGCCAGCAGTGGTATCACAGGGGGTAATCAGCCCCAGCATTTT. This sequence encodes CASSGITGGNQPQHF.

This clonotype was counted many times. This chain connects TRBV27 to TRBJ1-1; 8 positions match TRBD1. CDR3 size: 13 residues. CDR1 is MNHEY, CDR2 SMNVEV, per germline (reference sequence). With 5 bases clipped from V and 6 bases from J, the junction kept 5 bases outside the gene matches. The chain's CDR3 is CASSMGQAPEAFF. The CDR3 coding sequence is TGTGCCAGCAGTATGGGACAGGCCCCTGAAGCTTTCTTT.

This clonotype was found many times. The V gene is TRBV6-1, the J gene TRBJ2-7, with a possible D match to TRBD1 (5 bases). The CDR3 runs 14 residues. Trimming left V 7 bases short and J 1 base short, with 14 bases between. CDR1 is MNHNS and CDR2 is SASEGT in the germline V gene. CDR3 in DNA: TGTGCCAGCAAGAGAGACAGTCCTTCCTACGAGCAGTACTTC. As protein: CASKRDSPSYEQYF.

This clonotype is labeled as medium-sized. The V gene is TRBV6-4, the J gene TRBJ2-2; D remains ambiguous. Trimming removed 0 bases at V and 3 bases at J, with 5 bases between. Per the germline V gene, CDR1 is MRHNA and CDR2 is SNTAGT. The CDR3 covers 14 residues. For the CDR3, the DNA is TGTGCCAGCAGTGACTCTCTGGACACCGGGGAGCTGTTTTTT. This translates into CASSDSLDTGELFF.

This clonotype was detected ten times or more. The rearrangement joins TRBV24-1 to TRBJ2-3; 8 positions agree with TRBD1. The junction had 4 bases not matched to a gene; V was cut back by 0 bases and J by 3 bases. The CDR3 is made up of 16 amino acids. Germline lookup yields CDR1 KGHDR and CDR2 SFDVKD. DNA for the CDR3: TGTGCCACCAGTGATTTGAAGGACAGGGTTACAGATACGCAGTATTTT. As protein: CATSDLKDRVTDTQYF.

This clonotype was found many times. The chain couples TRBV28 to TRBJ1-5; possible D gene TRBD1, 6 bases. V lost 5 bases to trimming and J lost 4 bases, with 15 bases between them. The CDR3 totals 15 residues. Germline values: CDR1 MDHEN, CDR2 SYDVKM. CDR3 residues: CASSHNDRQNQPQHF. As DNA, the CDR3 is TGTGCCAGCAGTCATAACGACAGGCAGAATCAGCCCCAGCATTTT.

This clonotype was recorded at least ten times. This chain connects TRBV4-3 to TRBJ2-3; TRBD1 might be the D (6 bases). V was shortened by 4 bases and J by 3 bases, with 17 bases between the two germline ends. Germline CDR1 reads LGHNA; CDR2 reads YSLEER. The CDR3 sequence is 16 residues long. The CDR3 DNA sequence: TGCGCCAGCAGCCTCGAAAGGGGGTCGGGTACAGATACGCAGTATTTT. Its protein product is CASSLERGSGTDTQYF.

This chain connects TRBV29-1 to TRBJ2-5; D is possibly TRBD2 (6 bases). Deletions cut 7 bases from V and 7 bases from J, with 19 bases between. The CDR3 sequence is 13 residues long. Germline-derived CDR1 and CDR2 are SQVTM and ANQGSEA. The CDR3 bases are TGCAGCGGGGGGGAGCCCGACGTAGGGACCCAGTACTTC. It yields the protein CSGGEPDVGTQYF.

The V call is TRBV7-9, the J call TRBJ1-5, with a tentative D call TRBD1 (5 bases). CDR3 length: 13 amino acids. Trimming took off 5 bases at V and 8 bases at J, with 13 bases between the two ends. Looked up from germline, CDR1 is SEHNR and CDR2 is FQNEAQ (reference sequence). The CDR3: CASSPDGGEPQHF. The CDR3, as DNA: TGTGCCAGCAGCCCCGACGGGGGTGAGCCCCAGCATTTT.

The CDR3 loop is CASSLALAGGLGEQFF. Written as DNA, the CDR3 is TGTGCCAGCAGCTTAGCCCTAGCGGGGGGGCTGGGTGAGCAGTTCTTC. This chain links TRBV7-9 with TRBJ2-1, with TRBD2 matching 12 bases. The CDR3 is made up of 16 amino acids. Germline lookup yields CDR1 SEHNR and CDR2 FQNEAQ (reference sequence). J lost 9 bases, V lost 0 bases, and 6 bases had no gene match.

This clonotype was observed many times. CDR3 in DNA: TGTGCCAGCAGCTTCGGGACGGAAATCTACGAGCAGTACTTC. Protein product: CASSFGTEIYEQYF. V gene TRBV6-2 or TRBV6-3 combines with J gene TRBJ2-7, with D tentatively TRBD1 or TRBD2 (5 bases each). Germline V gene sequence: CDR1 MNHEY, CDR2 SVGEGT. The CDR3 length is 14 residues. With 6 bases removed from V and 3 bases from J, the gap between germline ends came to 15 bases.